Below, 5 T cell receptor beta chains from the same sample are listed, as sequenced in a study of T cell responses to AZD1222 COVID-19 vaccine. Clones were sequenced by immunoSEQ multiplex PCR, and TCRdb holds only the in-frame ones, with some missing. Of more than 150,000 clones in the sample, approximately 90% were seen once. Sample: peripheral blood, taken on day 0 of AZD1222 vaccination. Source of these receptors: an adult in good health.

The DNA of the CDR3 is TGTGCCACCAGTGATTTGCGGGGGGCCAACGTCCTGACTTTC. Protein: CATSDLRGANVLTF. This chain links TRBV24-1 with TRBJ2-6; D remains ambiguous. The V gene lost 0 bases and the J gene lost 4 bases, with 3 bases spanning the gap. The CDR3 runs to 14 residues. Germline V gene sequence: CDR1 KGHDR, CDR2 SFDVKD.

This chain joins TRBV6-5 and TRBJ2-1; 9 bases fit TRBD2. Germline loops: CDR1 MNHEY, CDR2 SVGAGI. Germline trimming cut 7 bases from V and 5 bases from J; bases unmatched to any gene: 3. CDR3 length: 13 residues. CDR3 DNA: TGTGCCAGCATCGGGACTAGCAACAATGAGCAGTTCTTC. Amino acid sequence: CASIGTSNNEQFF.

The chain has TRBV19 and TRBJ1-2; maybe TRBD1 (6 bases). The V end was cut by 7 bases, the J end by 0 bases, with 12 bases between. Germline V gene sequence: CDR1 LNHDA, CDR2 SQIVND (reference sequence). The CDR3 runs 14 residues. CDR3 region: CASNTGLANYGYTF. CDR3 DNA: TGTGCCAGTAACACAGGGTTAGCTAACTATGGCTACACCTTC.

The V and J genes are TRBV24-1 and TRBJ1-1; 9 bases are a match to TRBD1. Trimming removed 10 bases from V and 6 bases from J; junction bases left unmatched: 17. This CDR3 region has 16 residues. The germline V gene encodes CDR1 KGHDR and CDR2 SFDVKD. CDR3 nucleotides: TGTGCCACGCGAGACAAACAGGGGGCGAAGAGCTCTGAAGCTTTCTTT. This codes for CATRDKQGAKSSEAFF.

The rearrangement links TRBV30 to TRBJ1-2; D uncertain. CDR3 length equals 15 residues. CDR1 GTSNPN and CDR2 SVGIG come from the germline V gene (reference sequence). Trimming shortened V by 3 bases and J by 9 bases, and 23 bases separated the two germline ends. CDR3 DNA: TGTGCCTGGAGGTCTAAGATCATCGGGGAAAGCAGCTACACCTTC. It codes for CAWRSKIIGESSYTF.